The present entry profiles one TCR beta chain with its context. At one end, the junction sequence differs from germline, possibly due to a read error. These data come from a study of T-cell memory formation after mild COVID-19. As for the study in general: TCR clustering was largely donor specific.

TCR alpha and TCR beta cDNA libraries carrying sample barcodes and UMIs were produced by 5'RACE using constant-segment primers. TCRdb re-derived calls from the 5' RACE reads in MiXCR, one entry per CDR3 protein. Altogether roughly 280,000 distinct CDR3 sequences are present, about 16% being singletons, with the ten largest covering roughly 22%. The specimen sequenced was PBMCs or a T cell subset sorted from them (not recorded which). This TCR was recovered from a man between 18 and 35 years old who had mild COVID-19 (a few samples of this study predate the infection). Cell type and time point are not known.

CDR3 region: CASSPGANQETQYF. CDR3 bases: TGTGCTAGCAGCCCCGGCGCCAACCAAGAGACCCAGTACTTC. The gene calls are TRBV7-7 and TRBJ2-5; D not resolved. Germline V gene sequence: CDR1 SSHAT, CDR2 FNYEAQ (reference sequence). The CDR3 is 14 residues long.